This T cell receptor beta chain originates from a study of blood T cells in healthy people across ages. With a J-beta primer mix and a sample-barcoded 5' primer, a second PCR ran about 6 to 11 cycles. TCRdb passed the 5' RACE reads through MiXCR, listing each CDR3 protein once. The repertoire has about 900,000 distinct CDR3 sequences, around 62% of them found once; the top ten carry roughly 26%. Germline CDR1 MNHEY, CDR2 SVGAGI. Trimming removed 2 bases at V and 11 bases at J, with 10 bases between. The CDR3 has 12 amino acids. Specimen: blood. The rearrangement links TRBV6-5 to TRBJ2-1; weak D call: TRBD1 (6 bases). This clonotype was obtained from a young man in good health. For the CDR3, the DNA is TGTGCCAGCAGTTACGACAGGACGCAGCAGTTCTTC. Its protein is CASSYDRTQQFF.